This T cell receptor beta chain emerged from a study of blood T cell repertoires in COVID-19. Study-wide context: Sites in the United States, Italy and Spain provided acute and convalescent COVID-19 samples. PBMCs, B-cell-depleted T cells, or T cells provided the cDNA or gDNA that made up the material.

Study processing details: Amplification with reference gene primers provided the estimates of nucleated cell counts. The table came from immunoSEQ multiplex PCR; TCRdb's copy has only in-frame clones and leaves some out. V and J calls and clone size come straight from that table; D and trimming were deduced from the DNA. The data contain some 63,000 clones, roughly 85% of them seen just once; the ten biggest clones take up 25% to 35%. V was clipped by 0 bases and J by 6 bases, with 14 bases between them. The germline V gene encodes CDR1 MNHNY and CDR2 SVGAGI (reference sequence). The CDR3 extends over 16 amino acids.

The gene calls are TRBV6-6 and TRBJ2-2; possibly TRBD2 for D (7 bases). Sequencing used peripheral blood. This receptor was obtained from a human donor in a cohort sampled during active COVID-19. The CDR3 sequence is CASSYSGGGPSGELFF. The CDR3 DNA reads as TGTGCCAGCAGTTACTCAGGGGGAGGGCCCTCCGGGGAGCTGTTTTTT.